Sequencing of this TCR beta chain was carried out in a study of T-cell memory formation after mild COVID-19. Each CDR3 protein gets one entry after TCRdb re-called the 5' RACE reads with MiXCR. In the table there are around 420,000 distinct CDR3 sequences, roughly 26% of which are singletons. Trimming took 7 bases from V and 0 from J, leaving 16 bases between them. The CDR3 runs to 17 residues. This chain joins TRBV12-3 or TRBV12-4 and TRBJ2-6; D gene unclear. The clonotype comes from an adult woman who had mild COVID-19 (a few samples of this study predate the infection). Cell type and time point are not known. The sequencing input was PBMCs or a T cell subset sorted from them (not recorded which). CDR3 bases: TGTGCCAGCACTTTCTCGGGTCTGGGCTCTGGGGCCAACGTCCTGACTTTC. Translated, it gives CASTFSGLGSGANVLTF.